A single sample gave rise to the 8 T cell receptor beta chains below, sequenced in a study of blood T cell repertoires in COVID-19. Profiling relied on immunoSEQ multiplex PCR, and the TCRdb table lists in-frame clones only, not all of them. This sample has around 130,000 clones, with about four fifths found just once. The sequencing sample was made of peripheral blood. These receptor sequences come from a human donor in a cohort sampled during active COVID-19.

The rearrangement uses TRBV7-8 and TRBJ2-6; maybe TRBD1 (6 bases). CDR1 is SGHVS, CDR2 FQNEAQ, per germline. Trimming removed 4 bases from V and 0 bases from J, with 13 bases in between. There are 17 residues in the CDR3. CDR3 bases: TGTGCCAGCAGCTCCGGGACATTGAGCTCTGGGGCCAACGTCCTGACTTTC. The encoded protein is CASSSGTLSSGANVLTF.

The chain is built from TRBV6-2 or TRBV6-3 and TRBJ2-2, with 14 nucleotides matching TRBD2. Unmatched junction bases numbered 6, after V lost 4 bases and J lost 2 bases. Germline V lookup: CDR1 MNHEY, CDR2 SVGEGT. The CDR3 runs 18 residues. The CDR3 spells CASSSRTSGGINTGELFF. Here the CDR3 DNA reads TGTGCCAGCAGTTCGCGGACTAGCGGGGGGATAAACACCGGGGAGCTGTTTTTT.

The chain employs TRBV4-1 and TRBJ2-7, with D perhaps matching TRBD2 (5 bases). V was trimmed by 0 bases and J by 0 bases, leaving 9 bases between them. Germline V gene sequence: CDR1 MGHRA, CDR2 YSYEKL. There are 15 residues in the CDR3. The CDR3 nucleotides are TGCGCCAGCAGCCAAGATCCGGGGATCTCCTACGAGCAGTACTTC. Protein product: CASSQDPGISYEQYF.

The CDR3 nucleotides are TGCGCCAGCAACTTCGGACTAGCGGGGACCAATGAGCAGTTCTTC. Encoded protein: CASNFGLAGTNEQFF. The chain uses TRBV10-2 and TRBJ2-1; TRBD2 matches at 12 bases. Germline trimming cut 7 bases from V and 6 bases from J; bases unmatched to any gene: 7. Germline V CDR1 and CDR2: WSHSY, SAAADI. The CDR3 totals 15 residues.

The V gene is TRBV5-1, the J gene TRBJ2-7; no definite D call. The CDR3 is made up of 14 amino acids. Looked up from germline, CDR1 is SGHRS and CDR2 is YFSETQ. Deletions cut 4 bases from V and 6 bases from J, with 17 bases between. CDR3 loop: CASSPLPVYGEQYF. The CDR3 nucleotides are TGCGCCAGCAGCCCCCTCCCCGTCTATGGCGAGCAGTACTTC.

The CDR3 bases are TGTGCCAGTACCCCCCTTGGTGAGGTGGATGGCTACACCTTC. Protein sequence: CASTPLGEVDGYTF. The gene calls are TRBV19 and TRBJ1-2; D is unclear. CDR1 and CDR2 from the germline V gene are LNHDA and SQIVND (reference sequence). The CDR3 contains 14 residues. V was clipped by 7 bases and J by 6 bases, with 18 bases between them.

The chain combines TRBV7-9 with TRBJ2-1, with 9 bases lining up with TRBD2. The CDR3 contains 16 residues. After removal of 5 bases from V and 7 bases from J, the junction contained 12 bases not matched to a gene. CDR1 is SEHNR and CDR2 is FQNEAQ in the germline V gene (reference sequence). The CDR3 spells CASSPSGGGVWNEQFF. CDR3 sequence (DNA): TGTGCCAGCAGCCCCTCAGGCGGGGGGGTATGGAATGAGCAGTTCTTC.

The rearrangement uses TRBV10-3 and TRBJ1-5; D gene ambiguous. This CDR3 is 12 amino acids long. Germline V lookup: CDR1 ENHRY, CDR2 SYGVKD. The V gene lost 0 bases and the J gene lost 6 bases, with 3 bases spanning the gap. DNA of the CDR3: TGTGCCATCAGTGAGTCGCGTCAGCCCCAGCATTTT. This encodes CAISESRQPQHF.